This T cell receptor beta chain is drawn from a study of blood T cell repertoires in COVID-19. Study-wide background: The origin of the acute and convalescent COVID-19 samples was the United States, Italy and Spain. T cells, B-cell-depleted T cells, or PBMCs provided the cDNA or gDNA that served as material.

V dropped 5 bases and J dropped 5 bases, with 15 bases sitting between them. Germline V gives CDR1 MNHNY, CDR2 SVGAGI (reference sequence). The CDR3 has 14 residues. How the authors handled the data: Reference gene primer amplification gave estimated nucleated cell counts. Sequencing used immunoSEQ multiplex PCR; TCRdb keeps in-frame clones, though not all of them. That table is the source of V, J and clone size, and D and trimming were worked out from the DNA. The data hold 23,000 or so clones, with roughly 80% observed a single time. Source material: peripheral blood. The chain combines TRBV6-6 with TRBJ2-5; D is unclear. This receptor was taken from a woman older than 75 with acute or convalescent COVID-19. The CDR3 DNA sequence: TGTGCCAGCAGTCTTCAGGCTTCTGGGGAGACCCAGTACTTC. Protein: CASSLQASGETQYF.